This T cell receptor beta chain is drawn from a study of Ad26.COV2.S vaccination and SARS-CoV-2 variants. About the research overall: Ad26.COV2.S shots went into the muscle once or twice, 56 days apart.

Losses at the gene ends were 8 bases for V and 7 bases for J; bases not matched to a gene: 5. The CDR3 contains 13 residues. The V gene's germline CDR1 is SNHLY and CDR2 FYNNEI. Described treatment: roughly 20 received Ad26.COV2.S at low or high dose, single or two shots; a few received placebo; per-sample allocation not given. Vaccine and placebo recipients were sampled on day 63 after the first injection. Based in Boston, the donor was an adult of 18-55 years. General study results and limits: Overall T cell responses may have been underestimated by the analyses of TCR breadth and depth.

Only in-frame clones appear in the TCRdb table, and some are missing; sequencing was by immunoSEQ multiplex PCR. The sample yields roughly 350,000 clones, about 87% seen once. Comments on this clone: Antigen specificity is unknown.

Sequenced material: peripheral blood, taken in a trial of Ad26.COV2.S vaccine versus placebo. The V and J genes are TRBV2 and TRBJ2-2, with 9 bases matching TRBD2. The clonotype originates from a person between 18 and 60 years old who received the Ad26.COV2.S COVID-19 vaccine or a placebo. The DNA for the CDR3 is TGTGCCAGCTGGCGGGGGGGGAGCGGGGAGCTGTTTTTT. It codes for CASWRGGSGELFF.